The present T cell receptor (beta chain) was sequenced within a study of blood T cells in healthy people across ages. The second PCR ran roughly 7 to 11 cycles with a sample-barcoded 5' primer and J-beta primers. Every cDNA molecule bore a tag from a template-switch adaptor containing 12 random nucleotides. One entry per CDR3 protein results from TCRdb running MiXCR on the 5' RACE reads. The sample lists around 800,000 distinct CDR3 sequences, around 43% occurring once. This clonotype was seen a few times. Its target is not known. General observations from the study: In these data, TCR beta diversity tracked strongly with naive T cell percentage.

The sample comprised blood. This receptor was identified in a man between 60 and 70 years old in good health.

The chain's CDR3 is CASRYGGAYNEQFF. Here the CDR3 DNA reads TGTGCCAGCAGGTACGGGGGGGCCTACAATGAGCAGTTCTTC. The V call is TRBV28, the J call TRBJ2-1, with 8 bases fitting TRBD2. V was clipped by 6 bases and J by 2 bases; unmatched bases: 3. This CDR3 has 14 residues. CDR1 and CDR2 from the germline V gene are MDHEN and SYDVKM.